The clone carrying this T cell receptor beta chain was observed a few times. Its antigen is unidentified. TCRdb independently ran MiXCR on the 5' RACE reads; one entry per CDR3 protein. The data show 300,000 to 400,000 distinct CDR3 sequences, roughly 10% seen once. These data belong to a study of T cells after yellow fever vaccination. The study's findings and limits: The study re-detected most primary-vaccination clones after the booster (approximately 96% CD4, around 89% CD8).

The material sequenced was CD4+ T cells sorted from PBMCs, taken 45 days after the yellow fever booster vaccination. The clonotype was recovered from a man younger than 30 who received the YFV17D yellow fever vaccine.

The CDR3 DNA reads TGTGCCAGCAGTTTATCCCTGATCTACGAGCAGTACTTC. Its protein is CASSLSLIYEQYF. The chain has TRBV6-2 or TRBV6-3 and TRBJ2-7; the D is unclear. V was clipped by 4 bases and J by 3 bases, with 10 bases between them. Germline V gives CDR1 MNHEY, CDR2 SVGEGT. The CDR3 contains 13 residues.